This entry features one TCR beta chain sequence. PCR involved 60 Vbeta and 13 Jbeta primers. TCRdb's table, derived via immunoSEQ multiplex PCR, lists solely in-frame clones and lacks some. The repertoire has over 200,000 clones, over 65% of them found once; the top ten carry over 1%. This sample is drawn from a study of cytomegalovirus exposure and HLA in healthy donors. This receptor was identified in a human donor in good health. Sequenced: PBMCs.

CDR3 region: CASSPGHMNTEAFF. CDR3 DNA sequence: TGTGCCAGCAGCCCCGGACACATGAACACTGAAGCTTTCTTT. V and J are TRBV7-9 and TRBJ1-1; D is perhaps TRBD1 (5 bases). The CDR3 extends over 14 amino acids. Between the trimmed V and J ends, which lost 5 bases and 0 bases, there was a span of 10 bases. Germline values: CDR1 SEHNR, CDR2 FQNEAQ (reference sequence).